This TCR beta chain was captured by sequencing in a study of cytotoxic CD8 clonotypes in ibrutinib-treated CLL. On the study more broadly: Per sample, productive templates averaged approximately 260,000 and productive rearrangements averaged 94,082.

Germline-derived CDR1 and CDR2 are MDHEN and SYDVKM. There are 13 residues in the CDR3. The V end was cut by 3 bases, the J end by 6 bases, with 8 bases between. Generated by immunoSEQ multiplex PCR, the TCRdb table keeps only in-frame clones and is missing some. This sample has around 91,000 clones; about 86% occur once, and the top ten carry about 5.8%. This receptor was obtained from a human donor with chronic lymphocytic leukemia. The material sequenced was PBMCs, taken before ibrutinib treatment. The rearrangement uses TRBV28 and TRBJ2-2; no definite D call. The CDR3 protein is CASSFPVPGELFF. In nucleotides, the CDR3 is TGTGCCAGCAGTTTTCCCGTTCCCGGGGAGCTGTTTTTT.